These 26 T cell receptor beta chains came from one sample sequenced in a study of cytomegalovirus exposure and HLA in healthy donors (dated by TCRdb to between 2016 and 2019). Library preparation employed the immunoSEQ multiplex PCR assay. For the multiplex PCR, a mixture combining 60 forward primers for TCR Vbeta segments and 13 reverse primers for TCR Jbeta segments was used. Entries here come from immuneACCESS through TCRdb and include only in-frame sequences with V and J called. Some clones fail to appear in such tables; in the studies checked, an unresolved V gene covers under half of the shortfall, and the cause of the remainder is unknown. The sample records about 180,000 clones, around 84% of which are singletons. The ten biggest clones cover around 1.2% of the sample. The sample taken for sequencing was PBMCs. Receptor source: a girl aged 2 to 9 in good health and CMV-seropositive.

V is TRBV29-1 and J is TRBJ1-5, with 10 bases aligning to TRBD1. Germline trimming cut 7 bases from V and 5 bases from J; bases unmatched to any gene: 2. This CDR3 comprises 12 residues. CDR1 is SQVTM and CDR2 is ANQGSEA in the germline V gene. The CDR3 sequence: CSEGTGDQPQHF. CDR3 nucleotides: TGCAGCGAGGGGACAGGGGATCAGCCCCAGCATTTT.

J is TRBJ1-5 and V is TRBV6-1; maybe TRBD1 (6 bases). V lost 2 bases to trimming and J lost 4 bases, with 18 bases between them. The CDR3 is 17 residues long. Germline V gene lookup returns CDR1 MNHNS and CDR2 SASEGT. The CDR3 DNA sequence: TGTGCCAGCAGTGAAAAGAAGGGGGACCTCTTAAATCAGCCCCAGCATTTT. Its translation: CASSEKKGDLLNQPQHF.

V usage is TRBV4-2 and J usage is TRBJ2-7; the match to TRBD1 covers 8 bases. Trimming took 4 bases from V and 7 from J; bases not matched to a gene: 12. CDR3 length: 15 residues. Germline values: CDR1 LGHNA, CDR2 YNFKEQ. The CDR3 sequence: CASSRSTGQGSEQYF. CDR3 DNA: TGTGCCAGCAGCCGATCGACTGGACAGGGTAGTGAGCAGTACTTC.

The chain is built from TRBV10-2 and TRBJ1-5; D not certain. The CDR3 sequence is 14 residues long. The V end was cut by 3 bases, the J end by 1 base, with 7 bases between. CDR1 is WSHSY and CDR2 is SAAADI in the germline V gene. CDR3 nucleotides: TGCGCCAGCAGTGATTCCGTCAGCAATCAGCCCCAGCATTTT. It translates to CASSDSVSNQPQHF.

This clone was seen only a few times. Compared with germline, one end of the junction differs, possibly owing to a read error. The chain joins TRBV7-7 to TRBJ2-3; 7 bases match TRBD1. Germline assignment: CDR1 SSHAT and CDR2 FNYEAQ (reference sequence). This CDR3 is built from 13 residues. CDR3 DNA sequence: TGTGCTAGCAGCCAGGGGGTGGGGGATACGCAGTATTTT. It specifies CASSQGVGDTQYF.

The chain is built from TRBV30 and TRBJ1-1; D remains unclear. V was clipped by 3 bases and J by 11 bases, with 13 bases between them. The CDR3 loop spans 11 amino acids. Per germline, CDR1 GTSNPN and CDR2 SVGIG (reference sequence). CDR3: CAWSEGRYAFF. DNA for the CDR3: TGTGCCTGGAGCGAAGGGAGGTATGCTTTCTTT.

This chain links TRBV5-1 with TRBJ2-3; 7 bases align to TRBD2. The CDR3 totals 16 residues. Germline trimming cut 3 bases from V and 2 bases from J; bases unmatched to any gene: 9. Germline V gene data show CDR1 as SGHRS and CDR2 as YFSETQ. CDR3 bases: TGCGCCAGCAGCTCCTCACTAGCGCGATCCACAGATACGCAGTATTTT. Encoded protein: CASSSSLARSTDTQYF.

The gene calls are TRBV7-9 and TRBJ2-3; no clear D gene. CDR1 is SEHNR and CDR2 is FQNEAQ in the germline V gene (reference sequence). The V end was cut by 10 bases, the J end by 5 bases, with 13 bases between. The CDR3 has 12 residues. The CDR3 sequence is CAIDEPRDTQYF. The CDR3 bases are TGTGCCATAGATGAACCCCGAGATACGCAGTATTTT.

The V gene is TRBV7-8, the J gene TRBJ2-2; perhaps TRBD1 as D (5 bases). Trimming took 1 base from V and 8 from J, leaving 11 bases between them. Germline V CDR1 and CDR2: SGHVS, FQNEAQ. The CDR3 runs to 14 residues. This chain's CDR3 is CASSLDAGKGELFF. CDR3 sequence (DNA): TGTGCCAGCAGCTTAGATGCAGGGAAAGGGGAGCTGTTTTTT.

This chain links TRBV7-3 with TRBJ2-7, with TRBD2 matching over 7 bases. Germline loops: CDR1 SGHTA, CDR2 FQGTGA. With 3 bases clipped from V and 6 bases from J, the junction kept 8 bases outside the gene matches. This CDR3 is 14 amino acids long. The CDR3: CASSFIDGGGEQYF. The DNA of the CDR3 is TGTGCCAGCAGCTTTATCGACGGCGGGGGCGAGCAGTACTTC. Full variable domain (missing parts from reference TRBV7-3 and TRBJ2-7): GAGVSQTPSNKVTEKGKYVELRCDPISGHTALYWYRQSLGQGPEFLIYFQGTGAADDSGLPNDRFFAVRPEGSVSTLKIQRTERGDSAVYLCASSFIDGGGEQYFGPGTRLTVT.

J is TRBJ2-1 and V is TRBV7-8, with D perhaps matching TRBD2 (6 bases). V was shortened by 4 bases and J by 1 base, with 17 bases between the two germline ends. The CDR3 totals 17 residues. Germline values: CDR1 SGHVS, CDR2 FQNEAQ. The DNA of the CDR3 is TGTGCCAGCAGCTCCCGAGGGGTCGGGGGATCCTACAATGAGCAGTTCTTC. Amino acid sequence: CASSSRGVGGSYNEQFF. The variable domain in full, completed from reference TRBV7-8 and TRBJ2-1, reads GAGVSQSPRYKVAKRGQDVALRCDPISGHVSLFWYQQALGQGPEFLTYFQNEAQLDKSGLPSDRFFAERPEGSVSTLKIQRTQQEDSAVYLCASSSRGVGGSYNEQFFGPGTRLTVL.

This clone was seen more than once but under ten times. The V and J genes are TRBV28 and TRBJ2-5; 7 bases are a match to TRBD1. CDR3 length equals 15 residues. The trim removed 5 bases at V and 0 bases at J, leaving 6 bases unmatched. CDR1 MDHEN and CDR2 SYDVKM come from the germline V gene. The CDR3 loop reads CASSVLTGNQETQYF. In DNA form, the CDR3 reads TGTGCCAGCAGTGTATTGACAGGGAACCAAGAGACCCAGTACTTC.

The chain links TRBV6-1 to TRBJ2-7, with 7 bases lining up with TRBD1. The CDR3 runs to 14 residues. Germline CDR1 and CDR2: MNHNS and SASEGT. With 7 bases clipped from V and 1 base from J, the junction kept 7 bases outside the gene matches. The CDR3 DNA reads TGTGCCAGCATGCGACAGACAGGGTCCTACGAGCAGTACTTC. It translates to CASMRQTGSYEQYF.

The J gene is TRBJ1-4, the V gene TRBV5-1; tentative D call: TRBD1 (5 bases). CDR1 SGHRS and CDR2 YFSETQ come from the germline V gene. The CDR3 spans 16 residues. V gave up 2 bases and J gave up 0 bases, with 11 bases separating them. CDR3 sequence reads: CASSFSGGATNEKLFF. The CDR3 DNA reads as TGCGCCAGCAGCTTCAGCGGGGGAGCAACTAATGAAAAACTGTTTTTT.

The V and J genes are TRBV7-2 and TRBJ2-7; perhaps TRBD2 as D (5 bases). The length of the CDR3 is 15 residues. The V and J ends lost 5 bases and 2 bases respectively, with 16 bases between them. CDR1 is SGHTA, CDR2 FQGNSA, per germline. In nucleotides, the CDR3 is TGTGCCAGCAGCCCTTCCCGGGGAACAACCTACGAGCAGTACTTC. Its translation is CASSPSRGTTYEQYF. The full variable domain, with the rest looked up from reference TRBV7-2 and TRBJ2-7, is GAGVSQSPSNKVTEKGKDVELRCDPISGHTALYWYRQSLGQGLEFLIYFQGNSAPDKSGLPSDRFSAERTGGSVSTLTIQRTQQEDSAVYLCASSPSRGTTYEQYFGPGTRLTVT.

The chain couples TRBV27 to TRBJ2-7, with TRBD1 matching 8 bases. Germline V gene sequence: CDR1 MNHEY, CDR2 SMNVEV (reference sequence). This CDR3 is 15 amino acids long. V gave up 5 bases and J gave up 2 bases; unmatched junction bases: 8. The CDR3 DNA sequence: TGTGCCAGCAGTGGGTTGAGGACAGGGACCTACGAGCAGTACTTC. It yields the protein CASSGLRTGTYEQYF.

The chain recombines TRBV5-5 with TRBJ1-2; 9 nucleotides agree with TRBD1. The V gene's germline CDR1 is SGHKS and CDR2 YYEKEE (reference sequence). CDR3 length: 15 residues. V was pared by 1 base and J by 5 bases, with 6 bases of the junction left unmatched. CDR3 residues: CASSLRGGTGYGYTF. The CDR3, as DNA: TGTGCCAGCAGCTTGCGGGGTGGGACAGGGTATGGCTACACCTTC.

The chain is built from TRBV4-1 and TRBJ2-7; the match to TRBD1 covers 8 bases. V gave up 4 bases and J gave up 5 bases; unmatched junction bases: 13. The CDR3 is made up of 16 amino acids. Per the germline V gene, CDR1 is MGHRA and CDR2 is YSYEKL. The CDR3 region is CASSLKDRELRNEQYF. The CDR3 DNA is TGCGCCAGCAGCCTCAAGGACAGGGAGCTTCGAAACGAGCAGTACTTC.

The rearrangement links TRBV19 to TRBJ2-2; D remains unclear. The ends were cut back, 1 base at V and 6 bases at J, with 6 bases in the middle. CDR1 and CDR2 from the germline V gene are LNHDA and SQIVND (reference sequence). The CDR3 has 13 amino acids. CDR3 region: CASSIGGPGELFF. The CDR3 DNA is TGTGCCAGTAGTATAGGTGGGCCCGGGGAGCTGTTTTTT.

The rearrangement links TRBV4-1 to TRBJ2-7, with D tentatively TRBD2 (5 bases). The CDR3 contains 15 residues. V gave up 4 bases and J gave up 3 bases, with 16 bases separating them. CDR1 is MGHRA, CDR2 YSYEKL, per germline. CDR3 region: CASSRLPEGSYEQYF. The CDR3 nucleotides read TGCGCCAGCAGCCGCCTTCCAGAGGGAAGCTACGAGCAGTACTTC.

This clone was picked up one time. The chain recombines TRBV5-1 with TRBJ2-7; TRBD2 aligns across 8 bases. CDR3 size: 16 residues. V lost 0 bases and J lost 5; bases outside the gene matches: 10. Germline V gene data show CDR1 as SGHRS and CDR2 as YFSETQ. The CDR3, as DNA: TGCGCCAGCAGCTTGGAGAGCGGGACTAGGTACCACGAGCAGTACTTC. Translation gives CASSLESGTRYHEQYF.

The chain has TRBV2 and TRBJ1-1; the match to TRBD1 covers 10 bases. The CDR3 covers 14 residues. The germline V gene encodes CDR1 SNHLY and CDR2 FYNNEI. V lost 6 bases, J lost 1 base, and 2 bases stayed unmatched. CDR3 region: CASRGQGSNTEAFF. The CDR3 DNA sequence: TGTGCCAGCAGGGGACAGGGGTCGAACACTGAAGCTTTCTTT.

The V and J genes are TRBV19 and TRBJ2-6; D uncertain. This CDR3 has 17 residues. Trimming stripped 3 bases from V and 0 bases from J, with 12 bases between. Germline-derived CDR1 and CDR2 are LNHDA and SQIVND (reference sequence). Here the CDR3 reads CASSISTVSSGANVLTF. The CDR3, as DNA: TGTGCCAGTAGTATTTCTACAGTAAGCTCTGGGGCCAACGTCCTGACTTTC.

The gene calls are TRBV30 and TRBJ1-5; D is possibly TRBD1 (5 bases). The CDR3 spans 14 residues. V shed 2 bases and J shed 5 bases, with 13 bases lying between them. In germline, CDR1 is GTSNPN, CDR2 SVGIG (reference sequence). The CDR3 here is CAWSRGVGDQPQHF. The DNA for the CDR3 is TGTGCCTGGAGTCGGGGGGTCGGTGATCAGCCCCAGCATTTT.

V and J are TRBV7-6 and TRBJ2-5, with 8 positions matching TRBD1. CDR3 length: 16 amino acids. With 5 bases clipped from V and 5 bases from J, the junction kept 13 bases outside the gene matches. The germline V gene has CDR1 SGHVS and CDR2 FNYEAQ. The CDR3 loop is CASSPAGQGGWETQYF. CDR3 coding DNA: TGTGCCAGCAGCCCCGCCGGACAGGGTGGGTGGGAGACCCAGTACTTC.

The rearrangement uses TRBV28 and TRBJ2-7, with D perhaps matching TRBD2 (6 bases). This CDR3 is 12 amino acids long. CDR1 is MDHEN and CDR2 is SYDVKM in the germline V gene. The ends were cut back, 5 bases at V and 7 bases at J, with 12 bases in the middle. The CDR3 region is CASSTNGGEQYF. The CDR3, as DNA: TGTGCCAGCAGTACAAATGGGGGGGAGCAGTACTTC.